What follows describes a single T cell receptor beta chain. This entry is derived from a study of human T cells and chemical hapten exposure. The CDR3 has 17 amino acids. CDR1 and CDR2 (germline): MGHDK, SYGVNS. J was trimmed by 8 bases and V by 4 bases; bases with no gene match: 16. TCRdb recomputed calls from the RACE reads with MiXCR, one row per CDR3 protein. The sample holds a few hundred thousand distinct CDR3 sequences, 5.5% seen once. Time point noted: pre-sensitization, week 0. Treatment in this sample: therapeutic diphenylcyclopropenone sensitization with weekly scalp DPC. This receptor was taken from a woman under 30 with alopecia areata. Some clones in this sample may be carry-over from other donors' samples. The sequenced sample was whole blood, obtained in connection with sensitization to the hapten diphenylcyclopropenone (DPC). The genes are TRBV25-1 and TRBJ2-1; 8 bases agree with TRBD1. The CDR3 is CASSGSLWQGAEDEQFF. The CDR3 DNA is TGTGCCAGCAGTGGAAGCTTATGGCAGGGGGCTGAAGATGAGCAGTTCTTC.